Below, 11 T cell receptor beta chains from the same sample are listed, as sequenced in a study of T cell clusters in autoimmune cytopenias. Multiplex touch-down PCR amplified TRB using TRB-A and TRB-B pools in one tube. With the multiplex PCR reads reprocessed, TCRdb shows one record per CDR3 protein and no DNA. This sample contains 5,500 to 8,000 distinct CDR3 sequences. TRB was amplified from about 260 ng of peripheral blood genomic DNA per sample. These records were also assigned to another study, of T cell repertoires in aging, cancer and after chemotherapy.

The sample comprised peripheral blood. These receptors were collected from a human donor in good health.

Judged by frequency, this clonotype is medium-sized. The genes are TRBV5-4 and TRBJ2-5. CDR1 and CDR2 (germline): SGHNT, YYREEE (reference sequence). CDR3 length: 14 amino acids. CDR3 amino acids: CASSLELHQETQYF.

This clonotype is identified as medium-sized from frequency. The J gene is TRBJ2-7, the V gene TRBV13; TCRdb lists TRBD1, though no DNA is available to test this call. In germline, CDR1 is PRHDT, CDR2 FYEKMQ (reference sequence). The CDR3 has 15 amino acids. The CDR3 loop is CASSLGRGVVHEQYF.

The chain uses TRBV30 and TRBJ1-1. CDR1 GTSNPN and CDR2 SVGIG come from the germline V gene (reference sequence). The CDR3 sequence is 13 residues long. The CDR3: CAWSVQGDTEAFF.

This chain links TRBV5-4 with TRBJ2-1; TCRdb selects TRBD1, and the lack of DNA leaves this call unchecked. The CDR3 covers 15 residues. Per germline, CDR1 SGHNT and CDR2 YYREEE (reference sequence). The chain's CDR3 is CASSLDRGQNNEQFF.

The chain recombines TRBV27 with TRBJ1-2. The germline CDR1 and CDR2 sequences are MNHEY and SMNVEV (reference sequence). This CDR3 region has 15 residues. The CDR3 loop reads CASSPMGSGGYGYTF.

This clonotype is deemed medium-sized (0.01 to 0.1%) by its frequency. The chain carries TRBV6-6 and TRBJ2-3; TCRdb outputs TRBD2, but without DNA this stays unchecked. CDR3 length: 13 amino acids. CDR1 MNHNY and CDR2 SVGAGI come from the germline V gene (reference sequence). CDR3 residues: CASSSAGGVVQYF.

The V and J genes are TRBV18 and TRBJ2-7; TCRdb picks TRBD1, but there is no DNA to check that call. The germline V gene encodes CDR1 KGHSH and CDR2 LQKENI. The CDR3 has 14 residues. The CDR3 is CASSSGGAAYEQYF.

This clonotype ranks as medium-sized in terms of frequency. The genes are TRBV15 and TRBJ2-7; TCRdb proposes TRBD1, but this gene call is untestable without DNA. CDR3 size: 15 residues. CDR1 LNHNV and CDR2 YYDKDF come from the germline V gene (reference sequence). This CDR3 reads CATSRGGDSGDEQYF.

The J gene is TRBJ2-3, the V gene TRBV13; TCRdb's assignment of TRBD1 cannot be checked, as there is no DNA. Germline CDR1 reads PRHDT; CDR2 reads FYEKMQ (reference sequence). The length of the CDR3 is 16 residues. This CDR3 reads CASSPRDRGQSDTQYF.

The chain couples TRBV27 to TRBJ2-7; TCRdb's D call of TRBD1 is untestable without DNA. Germline V gene sequence: CDR1 MNHEY, CDR2 SMNVEV (reference sequence). The CDR3 sequence is 14 residues long. The CDR3 reads CASSPWGDLYEQYF.

This clonotype registers medium-sized by frequency. The CDR3 spells CASSARQKETQYF. The chain is built from TRBV5-6 and TRBJ2-5; the TCRdb D gene call, TRBD1, has no DNA to confirm it. Germline loops: CDR1 SGHDT, CDR2 YYEEEE. The CDR3 sequence is 13 residues long.